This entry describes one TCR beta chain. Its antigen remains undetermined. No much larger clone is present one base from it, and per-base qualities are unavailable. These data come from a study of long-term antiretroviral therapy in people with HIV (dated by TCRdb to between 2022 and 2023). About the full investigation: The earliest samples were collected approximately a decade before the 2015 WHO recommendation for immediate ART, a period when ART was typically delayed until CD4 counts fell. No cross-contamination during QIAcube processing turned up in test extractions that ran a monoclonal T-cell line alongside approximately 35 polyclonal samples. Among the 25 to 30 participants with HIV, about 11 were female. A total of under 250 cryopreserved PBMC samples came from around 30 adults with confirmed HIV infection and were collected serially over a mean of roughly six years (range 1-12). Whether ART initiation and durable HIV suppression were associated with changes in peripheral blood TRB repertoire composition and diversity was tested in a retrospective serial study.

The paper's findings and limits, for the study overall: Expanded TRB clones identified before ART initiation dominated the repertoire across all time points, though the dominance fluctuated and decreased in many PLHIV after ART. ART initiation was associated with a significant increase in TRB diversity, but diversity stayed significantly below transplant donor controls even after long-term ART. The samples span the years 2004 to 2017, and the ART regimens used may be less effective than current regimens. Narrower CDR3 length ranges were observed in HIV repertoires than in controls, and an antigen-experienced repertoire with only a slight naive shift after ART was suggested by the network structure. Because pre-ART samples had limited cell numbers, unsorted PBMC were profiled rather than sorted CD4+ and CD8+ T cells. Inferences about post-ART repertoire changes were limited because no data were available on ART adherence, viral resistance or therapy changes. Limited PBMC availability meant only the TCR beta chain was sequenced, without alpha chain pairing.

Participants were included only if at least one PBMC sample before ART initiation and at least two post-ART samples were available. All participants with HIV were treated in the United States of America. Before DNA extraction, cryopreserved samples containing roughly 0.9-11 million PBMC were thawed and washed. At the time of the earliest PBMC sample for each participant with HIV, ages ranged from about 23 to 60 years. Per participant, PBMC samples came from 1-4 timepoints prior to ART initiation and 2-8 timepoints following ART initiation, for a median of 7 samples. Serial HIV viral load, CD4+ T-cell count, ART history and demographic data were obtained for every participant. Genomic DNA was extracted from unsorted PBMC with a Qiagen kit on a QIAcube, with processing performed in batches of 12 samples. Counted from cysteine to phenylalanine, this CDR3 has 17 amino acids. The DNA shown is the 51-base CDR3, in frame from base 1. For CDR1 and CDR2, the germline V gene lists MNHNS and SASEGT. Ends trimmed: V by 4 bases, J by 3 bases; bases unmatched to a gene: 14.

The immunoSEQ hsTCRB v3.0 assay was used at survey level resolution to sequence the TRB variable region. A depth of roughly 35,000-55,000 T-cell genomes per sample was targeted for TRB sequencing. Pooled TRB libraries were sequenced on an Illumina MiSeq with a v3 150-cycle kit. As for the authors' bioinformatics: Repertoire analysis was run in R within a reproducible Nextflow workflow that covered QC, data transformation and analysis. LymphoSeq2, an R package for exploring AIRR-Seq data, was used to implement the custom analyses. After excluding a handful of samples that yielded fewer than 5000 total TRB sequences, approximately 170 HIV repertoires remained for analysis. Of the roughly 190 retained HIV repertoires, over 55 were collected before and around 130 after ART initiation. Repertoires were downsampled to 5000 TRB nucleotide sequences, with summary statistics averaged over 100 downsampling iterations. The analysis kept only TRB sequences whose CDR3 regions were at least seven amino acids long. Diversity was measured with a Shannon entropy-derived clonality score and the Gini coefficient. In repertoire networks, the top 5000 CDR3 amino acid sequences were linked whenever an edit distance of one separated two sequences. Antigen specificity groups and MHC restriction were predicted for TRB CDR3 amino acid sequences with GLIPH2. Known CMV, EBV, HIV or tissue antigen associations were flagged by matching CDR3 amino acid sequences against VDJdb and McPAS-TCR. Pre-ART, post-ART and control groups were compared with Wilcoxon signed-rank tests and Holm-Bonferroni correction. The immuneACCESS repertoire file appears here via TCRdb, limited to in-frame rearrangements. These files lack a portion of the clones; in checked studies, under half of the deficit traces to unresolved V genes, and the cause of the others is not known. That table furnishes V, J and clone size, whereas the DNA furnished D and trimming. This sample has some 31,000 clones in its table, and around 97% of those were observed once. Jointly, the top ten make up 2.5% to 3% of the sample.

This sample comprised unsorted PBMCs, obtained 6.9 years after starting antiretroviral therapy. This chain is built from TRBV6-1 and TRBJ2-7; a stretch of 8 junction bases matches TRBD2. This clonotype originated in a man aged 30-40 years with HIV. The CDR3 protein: CASSAPKAGAGYYEQYF. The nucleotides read TGTGCCAGCAGTGCACCAAAAGCGGGAGCGGGATACTACGAGCAGTACTTC.